The T cell receptor (beta chain) described here comes from a study of siplizumab effects on memory and regulatory T cells. Trimming removed 2 bases from V and 0 bases from J, with 11 bases in between. The length of the CDR3 is 15 residues. Germline CDR1 and CDR2: SGHRS and YFSETQ. Concerning this clone: Antigen: not known.

Study conclusions and caveats: Siplizumab cultures yielded proliferating Tregs whose suppressive function was not confirmed.

Using immunoSEQ multiplex PCR, the repertoire was profiled, and TCRdb retains in-frame clones only, with some absent. The repertoire holds 85,000 to 95,000 clones, with about 94% as singletons. The source material was non-Treg CD4+ T cells sorted from blood. The V call is TRBV5-1, the J call TRBJ1-1; D call uncertain. This receptor was obtained from a human donor in good health. The CDR3 sequence: CASSLNRELNTEAFF. CDR3 DNA sequence: TGCGCCAGCAGCTTAAACAGAGAGTTGAACACTGAAGCTTTCTTT.